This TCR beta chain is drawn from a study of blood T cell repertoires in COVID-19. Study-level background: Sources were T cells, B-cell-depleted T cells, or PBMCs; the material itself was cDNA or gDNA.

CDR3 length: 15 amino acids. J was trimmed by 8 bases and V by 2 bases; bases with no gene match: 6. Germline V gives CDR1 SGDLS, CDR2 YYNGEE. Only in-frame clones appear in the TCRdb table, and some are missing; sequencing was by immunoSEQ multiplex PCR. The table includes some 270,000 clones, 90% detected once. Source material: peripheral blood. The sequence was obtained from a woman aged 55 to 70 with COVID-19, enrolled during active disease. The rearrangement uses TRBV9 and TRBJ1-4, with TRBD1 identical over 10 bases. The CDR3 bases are TGTGCCAGCAGCGTCCGACAGGGGGCGAGGGAAAAACTGTTTTTT. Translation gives CASSVRQGAREKLFF. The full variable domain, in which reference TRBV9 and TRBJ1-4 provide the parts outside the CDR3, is DSGVTQTPKHLITATGQRVTLRCSPRSGDLSVYWYQQSLDQGLQFLIQYYNGEERAKGNILERFSAQQFPDLHSELNLSSLELGDSALYFCASSVRQGAREKLFFGSGTQLSVL.